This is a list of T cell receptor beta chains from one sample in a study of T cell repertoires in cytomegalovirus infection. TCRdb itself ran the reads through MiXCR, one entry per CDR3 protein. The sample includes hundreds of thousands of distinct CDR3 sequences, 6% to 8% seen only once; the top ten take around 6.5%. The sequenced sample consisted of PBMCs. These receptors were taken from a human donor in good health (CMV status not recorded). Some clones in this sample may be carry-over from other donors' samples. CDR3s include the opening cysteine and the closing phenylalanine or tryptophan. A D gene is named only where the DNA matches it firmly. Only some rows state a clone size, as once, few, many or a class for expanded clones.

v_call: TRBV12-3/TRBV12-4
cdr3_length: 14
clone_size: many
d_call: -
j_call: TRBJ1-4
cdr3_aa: CASTRSGANEKLFF
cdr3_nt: TGTGCCAGCACCCGGTCAGGGGCCAATGAAAAACTGTTTTTT

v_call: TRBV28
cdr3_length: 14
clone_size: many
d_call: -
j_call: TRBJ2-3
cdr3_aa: CASTGAHNTDTQYF
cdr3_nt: TGTGCCAGCACGGGGGCCCACAACACAGATACGCAGTATTTT

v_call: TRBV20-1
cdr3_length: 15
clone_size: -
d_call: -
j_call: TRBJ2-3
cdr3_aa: CSARVVTAPQDTQYF
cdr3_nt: TGCAGTGCTAGAGTCGTGACAGCCCCTCAGGATACGCAGTATTTT

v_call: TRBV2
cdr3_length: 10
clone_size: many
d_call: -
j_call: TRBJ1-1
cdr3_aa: CASTGTEAFF
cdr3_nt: TGTGCCAGCACCGGGACAGAAGCTTTCTTT

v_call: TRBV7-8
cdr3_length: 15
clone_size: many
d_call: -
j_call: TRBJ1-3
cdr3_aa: CASSFNRQSGNTIYF
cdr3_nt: TGTGCCAGCAGCTTTAATAGACAGTCCGGAAACACCATATATTTT

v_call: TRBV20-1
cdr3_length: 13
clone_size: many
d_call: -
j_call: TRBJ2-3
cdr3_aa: CTTSPRGLGTQYF
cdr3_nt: TGCACCACCAGTCCGAGAGGCTTGGGTACGCAGTATTTT

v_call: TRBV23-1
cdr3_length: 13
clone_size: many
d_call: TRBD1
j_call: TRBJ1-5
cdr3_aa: CASRRTGNQPQHF
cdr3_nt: TGCGCCAGCAGACGGACAGGAAATCAGCCCCAGCATTTT

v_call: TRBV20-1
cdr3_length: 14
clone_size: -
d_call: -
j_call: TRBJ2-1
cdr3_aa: CSARAQGLYNEQFF
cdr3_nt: TGCAGTGCTAGGGCACAGGGCCTCTACAATGAGCAGTTCTTC

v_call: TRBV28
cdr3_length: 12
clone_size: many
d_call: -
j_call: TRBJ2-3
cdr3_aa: CASLSVEDTQYF
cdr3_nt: TGTGCTAGCCTCTCAGTGGAAGATACGCAGTATTTT

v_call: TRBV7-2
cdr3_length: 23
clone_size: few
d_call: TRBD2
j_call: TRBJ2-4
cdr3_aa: CASSLLLATDASGGNLAKNIQYF
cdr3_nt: TGTGCCAGCAGCTTACTCCTCGCGACTGACGCTAGCGGGGGTAATCTAGCCAAAAACATTCAGTACTTC

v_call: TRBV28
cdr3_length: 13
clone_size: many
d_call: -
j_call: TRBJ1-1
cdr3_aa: CASSFSGITEAFF
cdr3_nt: TGTGCCAGCAGTTTTTCAGGGATAACTGAAGCTTTCTTT

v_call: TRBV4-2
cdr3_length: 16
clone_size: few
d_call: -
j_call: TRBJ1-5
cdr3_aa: CASSQDPRVGNQPQHF
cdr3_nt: TGTGCCAGCAGCCAAGACCCTAGGGTGGGCAATCAGCCCCAGCATTTT

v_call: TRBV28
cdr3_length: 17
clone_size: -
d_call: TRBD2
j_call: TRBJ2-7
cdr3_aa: CASSTRAPGLAIYEQYF
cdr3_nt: TGTGCCAGCAGCACACGCGCCCCGGGACTAGCGATCTACGAGCAGTACTTC

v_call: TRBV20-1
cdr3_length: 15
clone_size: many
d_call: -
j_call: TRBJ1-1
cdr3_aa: CSASPVESGNTEAFF
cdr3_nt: TGCAGTGCTAGCCCCGTCGAAAGTGGGAACACTGAAGCTTTCTTT

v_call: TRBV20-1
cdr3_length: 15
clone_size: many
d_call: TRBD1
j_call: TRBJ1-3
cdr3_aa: CSAILYRDRENTIYF
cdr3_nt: TGCAGTGCTATCCTATACCGGGACAGGGAAAACACCATATATTTT

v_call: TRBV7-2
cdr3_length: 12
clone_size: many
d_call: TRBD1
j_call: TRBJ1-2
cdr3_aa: CASSRTGYGYTF
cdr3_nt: TGTGCCAGCAGCCGGACAGGATATGGCTACACCTTC

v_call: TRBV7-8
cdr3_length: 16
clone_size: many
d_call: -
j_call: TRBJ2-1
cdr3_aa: CASAQPLGISYNEQFF
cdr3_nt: TGTGCCAGCGCCCAGCCGTTGGGGATCTCCTACAATGAGCAGTTCTTC

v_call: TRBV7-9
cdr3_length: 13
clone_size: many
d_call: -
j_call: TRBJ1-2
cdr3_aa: CASNPGGNYGYTF
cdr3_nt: TGTGCCAGCAACCCCGGAGGCAACTATGGCTACACCTTC

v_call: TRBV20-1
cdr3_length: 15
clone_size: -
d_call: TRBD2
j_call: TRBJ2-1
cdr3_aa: CSARDWGGGVNEQFF
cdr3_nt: TGCAGTGCTAGAGATTGGGGGGGGGGAGTTAATGAGCAGTTCTTC

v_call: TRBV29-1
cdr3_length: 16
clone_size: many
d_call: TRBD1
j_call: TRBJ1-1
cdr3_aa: CSAFSQQGAVNTEAFF
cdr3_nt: TGCAGCGCCTTCTCCCAACAGGGGGCAGTGAACACTGAAGCTTTCTTT

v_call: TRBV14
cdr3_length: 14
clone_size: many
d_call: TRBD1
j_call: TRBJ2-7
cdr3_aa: CASSPVGRGQEQYF
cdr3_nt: TGTGCCAGCAGCCCCGTGGGCAGGGGGCAAGAGCAGTACTTC

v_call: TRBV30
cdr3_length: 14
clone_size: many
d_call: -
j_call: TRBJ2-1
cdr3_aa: CAWRMPNSYNEQFF
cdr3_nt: TGTGCCTGGAGGATGCCGAACTCCTACAATGAGCAGTTCTTC